The present T cell receptor beta chain was sequenced within a study of T cells in Graves' hyperthyroidism and ophthalmopathy. Authors of the study amplified TCR beta CDR3 regions from RNA transcripts. An initial round of RT-PCR targeting the TCR CDR3 relied on the HTBI primer set. TCRdb re-called the multiplex PCR reads with MiXCR, one entry per CDR3 protein. Of over 700,000 distinct CDR3 sequences in the sample, roughly a third were seen once. This CDR3 spans 14 amino acids. Germline V gives CDR1 SGHAT, CDR2 FQNNGV. V lost 4 bases and J lost 3; bases outside the gene matches: 5. A few counts support this clonotype.

The V and J genes are TRBV11-2 and TRBJ2-5; TRBD2 agrees at 7 bases. This receptor was taken from a woman aged 40 to 55 with Graves' hyperthyroidism. The source material was blood. Here the CDR3 DNA reads TGTGCCAGCAGCTCCCGGGCGGGGGAAGAGACCCAGTACTTC. It yields the protein CASSSRAGEETQYF.